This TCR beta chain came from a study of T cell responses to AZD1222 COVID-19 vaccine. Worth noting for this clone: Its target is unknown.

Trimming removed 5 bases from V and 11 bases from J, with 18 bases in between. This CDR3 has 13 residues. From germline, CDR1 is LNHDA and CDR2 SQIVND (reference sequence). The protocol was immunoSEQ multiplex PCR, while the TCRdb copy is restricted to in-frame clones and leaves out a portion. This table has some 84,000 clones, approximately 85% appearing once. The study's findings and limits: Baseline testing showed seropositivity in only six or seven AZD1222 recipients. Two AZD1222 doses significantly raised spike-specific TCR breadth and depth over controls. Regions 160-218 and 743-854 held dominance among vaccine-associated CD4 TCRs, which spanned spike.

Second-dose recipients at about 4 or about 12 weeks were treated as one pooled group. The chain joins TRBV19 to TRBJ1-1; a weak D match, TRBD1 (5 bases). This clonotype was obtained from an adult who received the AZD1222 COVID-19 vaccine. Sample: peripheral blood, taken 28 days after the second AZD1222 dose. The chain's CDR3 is CASSSYRGSHAFF. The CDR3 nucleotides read TGTGCCAGTAGTTCCTACCGGGGGTCACACGCTTTCTTT.